This entry is about one TCR beta chain. The repertoire was sequenced with immunoSEQ multiplex PCR; TCRdb's copy has only in-frame clones and lacks some. The top ten clones hold approximately 2% of a sample with roughly 280,000 clones, 86% of them seen once. This entry belongs to a study of blood T cell repertoires in COVID-19. This sequence originates from a man aged 30-40 years with active or convalescent COVID-19. The sample was peripheral blood.

DNA of the CDR3: TGTGCCAGCTCACCACGGGCAGACGCCCGACCTGGGGAAAAACTGTTTTTT. This translates into CASSPRADARPGEKLFF. The chain is built from TRBV18 and TRBJ1-4; no definite D call. Deletions cut 1 base from V and 8 bases from J, with 20 bases between. Germline V lookup: CDR1 KGHSH, CDR2 LQKENI. The CDR3 spans 17 residues.